This TCR beta chain was profiled in a study of OX40 agonist ivuxolimab in advanced cancers. TCRdb's table, derived via immunoSEQ multiplex PCR, lists solely in-frame clones and lacks some. The data show about 68,000 clones, around 93% seen once. The sequenced sample was CD4+ or CD8+ T cells sorted from blood, obtained in a trial of the OX40 agonist ivuxolimab. The sequence derives from an adult with an advanced solid tumor such as melanoma, head and neck, liver or kidney cancer.

The CDR3 region has the DNA TGTGCCAGCAGTGGGCCGGGGGGCGGAACCGGGGAGCTGTTTTTT. This sequence encodes CASSGPGGGTGELFF. V usage is TRBV2 and J usage is TRBJ2-2; weak D call: TRBD2 (7 bases). This CDR3 has 15 residues. Germline loops: CDR1 SNHLY, CDR2 FYNNEI. The V end was cut by 4 bases, the J end by 5 bases, with 14 bases between. Based on the CDR3 plus reference TRBV2 and TRBJ2-2, the full variable domain is EPEVTQTPSHQVTQMGQEVILRCVPISNHLYFYWYRQILGQKVEFLVSFYNNEISEKSEIFDDQFSVERPDGSNFTLKIRSTKLEDSAMYFCASSGPGGGTGELFFGEGSRLTVL.